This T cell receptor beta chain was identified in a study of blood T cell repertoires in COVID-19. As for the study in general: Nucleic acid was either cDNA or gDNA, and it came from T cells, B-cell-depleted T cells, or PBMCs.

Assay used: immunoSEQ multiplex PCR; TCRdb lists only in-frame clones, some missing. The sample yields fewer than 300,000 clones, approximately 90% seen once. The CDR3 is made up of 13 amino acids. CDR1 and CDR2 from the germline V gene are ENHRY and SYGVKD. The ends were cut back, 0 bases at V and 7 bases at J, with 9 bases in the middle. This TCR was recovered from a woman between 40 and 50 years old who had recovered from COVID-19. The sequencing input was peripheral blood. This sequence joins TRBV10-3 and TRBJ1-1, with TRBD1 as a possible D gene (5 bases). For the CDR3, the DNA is TGTGCCATCAGTGAGTCGCCGGGGGGTGAAGCTTTCTTT. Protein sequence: CAISESPGGEAFF.